These 7 T cell receptor beta chains were sequenced from one sample in a study of radiotherapy plus CTLA-4 blockade in lung cancer (dated by TCRdb to the late 2010s). The method behind the library was the immunoSEQ multiplex PCR assay. This immuneACCESS table, as held by TCRdb, lists in-frame sequences with V and J called but not all clones. Of the missing ones, under half trace to an unresolved V gene in checked studies; the others have no known cause. The sample table records roughly 98,000 clones; approximately 85% of these occur just once. Clones ranked in the top ten supply under 4% of the sample. The specimen comprised peripheral blood, sampled from a patient treated with radiotherapy plus ipilimumab. Receptors originate from a human donor with non-small cell lung cancer who had a partial response to radiotherapy plus ipilimumab.

This chain uses TRBV7-9 with TRBJ1-3, with D unresolved. Germline loops: CDR1 SEHNR, CDR2 FQNEAQ (reference sequence). V lost 5 bases to trimming and J lost 8 bases, with 16 bases between them. The CDR3 runs 14 residues. Here the CDR3 reads CASSLSNSGDTIYF. DNA for the CDR3: TGTGCCAGCAGCCTTTCTAACTCCGGGGACACCATATATTTT.

The V gene is TRBV27, the J gene TRBJ2-5, with TRBD2 as a possible D gene (6 bases). The CDR3 has 13 residues. The V and J ends lost 8 bases and 7 bases respectively, with 17 bases between them. The V gene's germline CDR1 is MNHEY and CDR2 SMNVEV (reference sequence). In nucleotides, the CDR3 is TGTGCCAGCGGAGGGCCTGCGGGCGGGACCCAGTACTTC. It yields the protein CASGGPAGGTQYF.

The chain carries TRBV5-1 and TRBJ2-2, with a possible D match to TRBD1 (5 bases). CDR3 length: 15 residues. Germline lookup yields CDR1 SGHRS and CDR2 YFSETQ. The germline V and J ends were trimmed by 0 bases and 5 bases, with 11 bases remaining between them. DNA of the CDR3: TGCGCCAGCAGCTTGGGCATTGACAGAACCGGGGAGCTGTTTTTT. Protein sequence: CASSLGIDRTGELFF. The whole variable domain, remainder taken from reference TRBV5-1 and TRBJ2-2, is KAGVTQTPRYLIKTRGQQVTLSCSPISGHRSVSWYQQTPGQGLQFLFEYFSETQRNKGNFPGRFSGRQFSNSRSEMNVSTLELGDSALYLCASSLGIDRTGELFFGEGSRLTVL.

This chain links TRBV6-1 with TRBJ2-2; 7 bases align to TRBD1. Germline trimming cut 4 bases from V and 6 bases from J; bases unmatched to any gene: 14. The germline V gene encodes CDR1 MNHNS and CDR2 SASEGT. The CDR3 length is 17 residues. The CDR3: CASSGGRGKSSSGELFF. The CDR3 bases are TGTGCCAGCAGTGGGGGCAGGGGGAAGTCTTCGTCCGGGGAGCTGTTTTTT.

The V gene is TRBV21-1, the J gene TRBJ1-1; TRBD1, the table's D call, lacks a check against the DNA. TRBV21-1 is a pseudogene locus. This CDR3 is 14 amino acids long. CDR3 loop: CASSEGQGRTEAFF. The CDR3 DNA follows: TGTGCCAGCAGCGAAGGACAGGGAAGAACTGAAGCTTTCTTT.

J is TRBJ2-1 and V is TRBV10-1; 11 bases match TRBD1. The CDR3 consists of 15 residues. The germline V gene encodes CDR1 WNHNN and CDR2 SYGVQD (reference sequence). The V segment lost 1 base and the J segment 8 bases; nucleotides outside the gene matches: 4. Here the CDR3 reads CASSEWTGGGDEQFF. CDR3 sequence (DNA): TGCGCCAGCAGTGAGTGGACAGGGGGCGGAGATGAGCAGTTCTTC.

The J gene is TRBJ2-5, the V gene TRBV2; 8 bases agree with TRBD2. Germline lookup yields CDR1 SNHLY and CDR2 FYNNEI. V dropped 3 bases and J dropped 5; count of bases not matched to a gene: 5. The CDR3 sequence is 14 residues long. The CDR3 reads CASSDREGQETQYF. The DNA for the CDR3 is TGTGCCAGCAGTGATCGGGAGGGCCAGGAGACCCAGTACTTC.